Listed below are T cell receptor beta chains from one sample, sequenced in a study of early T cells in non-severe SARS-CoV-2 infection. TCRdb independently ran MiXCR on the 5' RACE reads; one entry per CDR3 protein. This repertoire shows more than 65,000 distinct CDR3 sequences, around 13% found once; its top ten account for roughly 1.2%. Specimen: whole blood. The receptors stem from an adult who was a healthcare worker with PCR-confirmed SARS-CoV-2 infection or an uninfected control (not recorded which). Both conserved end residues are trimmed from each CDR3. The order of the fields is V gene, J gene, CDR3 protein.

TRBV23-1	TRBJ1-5	ASSPSRRGRYQPQH
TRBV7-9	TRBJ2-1	ASSDGLAGGGEQF
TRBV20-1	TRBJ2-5	SARVGGETQY
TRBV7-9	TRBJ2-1	ASSPLGAGETYNEQF
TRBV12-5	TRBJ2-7	ASWEGFEQY
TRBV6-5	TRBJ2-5	ASSYTDSQETQY
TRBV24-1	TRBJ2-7	ATSDSGDPSYEQY
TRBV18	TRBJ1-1	ASSPGFDTEAF
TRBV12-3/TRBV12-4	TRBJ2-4	ASSFAGKNIQY
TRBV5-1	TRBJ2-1	ASSLRSGAPYNEQF
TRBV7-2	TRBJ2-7	ASSLETGHPYEQY
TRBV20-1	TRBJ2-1	SARDPGTVGNEQF
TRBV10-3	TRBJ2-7	AITPTGTYEQY
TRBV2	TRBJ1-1	ASRYRGGTEAF
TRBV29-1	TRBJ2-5	SVTGTLETQY
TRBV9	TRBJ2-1	ASSGTSGSRYNEQF
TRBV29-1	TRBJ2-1	SARGSSYNEQF
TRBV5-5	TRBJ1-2	ASSFSGAKYGYT
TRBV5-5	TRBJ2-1	ASSTGDEQF
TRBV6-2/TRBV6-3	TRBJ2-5	ASSYYQRETQY
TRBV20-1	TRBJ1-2	SALYRDRGYGYT
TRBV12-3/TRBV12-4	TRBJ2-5	ASSLANRPRETQY
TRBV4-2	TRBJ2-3	ASSPGLAGGTDTQY
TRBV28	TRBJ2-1	ASSWGRGIHEQF
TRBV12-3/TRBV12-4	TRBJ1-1	ASSLGDTLGTEAF
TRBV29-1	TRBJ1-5	SVEMDREDQPQH
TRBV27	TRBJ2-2	ASSLRFPAGTVNTGELF
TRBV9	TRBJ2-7	ASSVSSGSGLAGEQY
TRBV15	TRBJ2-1	ATSRSGGTGDEQF
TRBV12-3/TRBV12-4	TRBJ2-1	ASSSYGTTPLSNEQF
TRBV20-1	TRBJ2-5	SANTGTQETQY
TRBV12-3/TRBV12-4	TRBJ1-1	ASSSIRNTEAF
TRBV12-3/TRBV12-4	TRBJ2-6	ASSSGFSGANVLT
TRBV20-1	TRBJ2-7	SARDVQSYEQY
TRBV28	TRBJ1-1	ASIGRDSPEAF
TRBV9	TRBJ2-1	ASSVFGSGSYNEQF
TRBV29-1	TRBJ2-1	SVLPGTGNEQF